Sequencing of this TCR beta chain was carried out in a study of CD8+CD57+ T cells in acquired aplastic anemia. Study in general: Sorted CD4+ and CD8+ cells gave an average of roughly 3.2 ug of DNA.

It was genomic DNA that served as the template for profiling TCR beta VDJ and CDR3. TCRdb reprocessed the reads via MiXCR and lists one record per CDR3 protein. The profile shows 130,000 or so distinct CDR3 sequences, 40% to 45% of them singletons. CDR3 length: 19 amino acids. Germline V gene sequence: CDR1 DFQATT, CDR2 SNEGSKA (reference sequence). This receptor was obtained from a human donor in good health, serving as a control. This chain uses TRBV20-1 with TRBJ2-3; 12 nucleotides agree with TRBD2. The DNA matches TRBJ2-5 better at its end, which makes the J call doubtful. Sequencing used sorted CD4+, CD8+, or CD8+CD57+ T cells (not recorded which) from PBMCs. The CDR3 spells CSAASVLGASGGAGETQYF. The CDR3 region has the DNA TGCAGTGCCGCTAGCGTTCTCGGGGCTAGCGGGGGGGCTGGGGAGACCCAGTACTTC.